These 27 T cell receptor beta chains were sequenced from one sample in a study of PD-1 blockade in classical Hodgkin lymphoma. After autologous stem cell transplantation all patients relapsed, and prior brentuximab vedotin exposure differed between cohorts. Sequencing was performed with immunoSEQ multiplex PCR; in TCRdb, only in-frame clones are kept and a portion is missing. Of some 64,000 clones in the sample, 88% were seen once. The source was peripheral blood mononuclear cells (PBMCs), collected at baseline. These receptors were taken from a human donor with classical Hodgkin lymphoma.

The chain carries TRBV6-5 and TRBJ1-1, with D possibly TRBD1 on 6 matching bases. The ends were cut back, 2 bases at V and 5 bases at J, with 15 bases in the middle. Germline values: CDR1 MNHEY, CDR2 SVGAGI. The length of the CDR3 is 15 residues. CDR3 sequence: CASSYISSRGTEAFF. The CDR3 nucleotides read TGTGCCAGCAGTTACATTAGCAGTAGGGGGACTGAAGCTTTCTTT.

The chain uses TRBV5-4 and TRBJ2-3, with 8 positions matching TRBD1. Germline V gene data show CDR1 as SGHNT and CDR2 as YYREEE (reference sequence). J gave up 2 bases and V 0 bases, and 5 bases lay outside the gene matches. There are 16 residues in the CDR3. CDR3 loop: CASSLVTGQATDTQYF. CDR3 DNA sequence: TGTGCCAGCAGCTTGGTTACGGGACAGGCCACAGATACGCAGTATTTT.

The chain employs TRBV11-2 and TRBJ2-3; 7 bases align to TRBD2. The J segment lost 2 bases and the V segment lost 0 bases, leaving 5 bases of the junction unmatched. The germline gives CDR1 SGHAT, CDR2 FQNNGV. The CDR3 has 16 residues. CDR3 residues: CASSLDLGGVTDTQYF. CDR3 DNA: TGTGCCAGCAGCTTAGATTTGGGGGGGGTCACAGATACGCAGTATTTT.

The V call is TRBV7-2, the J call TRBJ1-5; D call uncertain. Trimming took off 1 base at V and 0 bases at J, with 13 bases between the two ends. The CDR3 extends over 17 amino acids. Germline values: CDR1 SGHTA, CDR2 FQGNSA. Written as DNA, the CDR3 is TGTGCCAGCAGCTTAGAGGGCCAGTATAATAGCAATCAGCCCCAGCATTTT. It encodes CASSLEGQYNSNQPQHF.

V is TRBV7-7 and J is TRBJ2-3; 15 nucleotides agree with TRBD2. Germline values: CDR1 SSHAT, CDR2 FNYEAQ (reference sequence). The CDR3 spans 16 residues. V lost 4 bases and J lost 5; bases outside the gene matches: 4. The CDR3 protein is CASSYGLAGGRDTQYF. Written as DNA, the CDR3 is TGTGCCAGCAGCTACGGACTAGCGGGGGGGCGAGATACGCAGTATTTT.

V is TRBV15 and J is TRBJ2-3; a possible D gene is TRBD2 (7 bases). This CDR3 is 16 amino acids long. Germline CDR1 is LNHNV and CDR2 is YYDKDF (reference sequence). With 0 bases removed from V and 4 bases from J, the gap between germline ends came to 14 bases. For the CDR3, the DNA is TGTGCCACCAGCAGAGATAGGGTGGGGGGGCCAGATACGCAGTATTTT. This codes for CATSRDRVGGPDTQYF.

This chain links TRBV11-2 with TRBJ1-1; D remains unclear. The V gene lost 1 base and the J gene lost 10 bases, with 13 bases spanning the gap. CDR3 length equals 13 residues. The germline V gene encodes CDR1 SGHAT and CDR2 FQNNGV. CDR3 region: CASSLGEGHGAFF. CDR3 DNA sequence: TGTGCCAGCAGCTTAGGGGAGGGCCACGGAGCTTTCTTT. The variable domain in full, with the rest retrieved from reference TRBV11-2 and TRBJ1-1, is EAGVAQSPRYKIIEKRQSVAFWCNPISGHATLYWYQQILGQGPKLLIQFQNNGVVDDSQLPKDRFSAERLKGVDSTLKIQPAKLEDSAVYLCASSLGEGHGAFFGQGTRLTVV.

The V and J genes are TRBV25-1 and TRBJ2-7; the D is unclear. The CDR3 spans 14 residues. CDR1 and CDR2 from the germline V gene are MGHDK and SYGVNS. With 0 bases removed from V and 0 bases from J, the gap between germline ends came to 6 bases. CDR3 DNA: TGTGCCAGCAGTGAATACCGTAGCTCCTACGAGCAGTACTTC. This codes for CASSEYRSSYEQYF.

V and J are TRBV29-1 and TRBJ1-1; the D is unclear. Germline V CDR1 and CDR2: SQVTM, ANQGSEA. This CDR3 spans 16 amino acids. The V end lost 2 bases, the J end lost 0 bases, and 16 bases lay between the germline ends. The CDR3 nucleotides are TGCAGCGTTGAAATAGGGTTCGAGACGTTGAACACTGAAGCTTTCTTT. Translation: CSVEIGFETLNTEAFF.

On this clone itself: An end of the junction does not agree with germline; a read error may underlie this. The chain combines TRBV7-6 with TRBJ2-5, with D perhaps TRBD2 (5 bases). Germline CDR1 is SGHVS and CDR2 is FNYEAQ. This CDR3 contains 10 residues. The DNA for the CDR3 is TGTGCCAGCAGCTTATTCTCACTAGACTTC. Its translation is CASSLFSLDF.

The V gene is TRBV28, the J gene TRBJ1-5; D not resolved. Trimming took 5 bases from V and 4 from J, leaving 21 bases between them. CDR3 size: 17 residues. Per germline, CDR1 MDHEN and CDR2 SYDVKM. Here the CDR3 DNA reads TGTGCCAGCAGTCCCCATTGGGTAGGGTCACGTAATCAGCCCCAGCATTTT. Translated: CASSPHWVGSRNQPQHF.

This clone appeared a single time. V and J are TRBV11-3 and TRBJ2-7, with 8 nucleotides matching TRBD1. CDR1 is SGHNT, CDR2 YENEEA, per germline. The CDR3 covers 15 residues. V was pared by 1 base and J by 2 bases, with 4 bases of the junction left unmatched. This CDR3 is CASSLGGTGAYEQYF. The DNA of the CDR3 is TGTGCCAGCAGCTTAGGCGGGACAGGCGCCTACGAGCAGTACTTC.

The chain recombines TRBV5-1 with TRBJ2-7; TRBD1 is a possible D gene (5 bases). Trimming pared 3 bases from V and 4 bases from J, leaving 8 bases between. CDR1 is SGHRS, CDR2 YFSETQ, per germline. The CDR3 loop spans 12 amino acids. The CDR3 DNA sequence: TGCGCCAGCAGCTCGGACACGTACGAGCAGTACTTC. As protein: CASSSDTYEQYF.

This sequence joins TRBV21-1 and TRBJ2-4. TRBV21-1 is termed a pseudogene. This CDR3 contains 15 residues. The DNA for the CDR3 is TGTGCCAGCAGCAATGGGGGGCGGGCCAAAAACATTCAGTACTTC. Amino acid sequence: CASSNGGRAKNIQYF.

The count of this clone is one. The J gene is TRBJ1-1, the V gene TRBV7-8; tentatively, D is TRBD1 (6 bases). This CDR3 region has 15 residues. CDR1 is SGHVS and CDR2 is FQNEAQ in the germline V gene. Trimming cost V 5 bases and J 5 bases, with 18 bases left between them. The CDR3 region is CASSADPRQGTEAFF. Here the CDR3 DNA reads TGTGCCAGCAGCGCAGACCCAAGGCAGGGGACTGAAGCTTTCTTT.

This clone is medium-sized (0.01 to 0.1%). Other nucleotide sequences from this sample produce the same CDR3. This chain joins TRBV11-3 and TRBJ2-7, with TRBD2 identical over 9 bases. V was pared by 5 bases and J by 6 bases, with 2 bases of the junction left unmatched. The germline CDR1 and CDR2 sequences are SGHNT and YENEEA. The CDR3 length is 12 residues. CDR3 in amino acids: CASSGGGAEQYF. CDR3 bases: TGTGCCAGCAGCGGCGGGGGGGCCGAGCAGTACTTC.

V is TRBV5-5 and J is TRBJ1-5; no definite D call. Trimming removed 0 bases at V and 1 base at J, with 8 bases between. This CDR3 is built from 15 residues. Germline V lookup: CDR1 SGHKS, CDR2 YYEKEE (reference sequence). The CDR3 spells CASSLAAGSNQPQHF. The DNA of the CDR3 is TGTGCCAGCAGCTTGGCCGCTGGGAGCAATCAGCCCCAGCATTTT.

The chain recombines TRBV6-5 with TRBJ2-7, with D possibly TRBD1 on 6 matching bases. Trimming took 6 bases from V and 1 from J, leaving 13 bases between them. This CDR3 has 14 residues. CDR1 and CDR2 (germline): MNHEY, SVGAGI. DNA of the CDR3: TGTGCCAGCAGGCGTACAGGGAATTCCTACGAGCAGTACTTC. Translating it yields CASRRTGNSYEQYF.

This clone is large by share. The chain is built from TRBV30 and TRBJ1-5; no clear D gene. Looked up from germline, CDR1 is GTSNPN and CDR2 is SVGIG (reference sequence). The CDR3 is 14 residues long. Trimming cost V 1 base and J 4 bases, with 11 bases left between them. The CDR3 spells CAWSGFAANQPQHF. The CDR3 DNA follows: TGTGCCTGGAGTGGTTTCGCCGCAAATCAGCCCCAGCATTTT.

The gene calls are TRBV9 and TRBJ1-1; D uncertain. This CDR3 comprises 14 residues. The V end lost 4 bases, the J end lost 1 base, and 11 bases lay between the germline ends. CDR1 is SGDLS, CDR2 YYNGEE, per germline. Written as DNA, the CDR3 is TGTGCCAGCAGCCTAGCAGACACGAACACTGAAGCTTTCTTT. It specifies CASSLADTNTEAFF.

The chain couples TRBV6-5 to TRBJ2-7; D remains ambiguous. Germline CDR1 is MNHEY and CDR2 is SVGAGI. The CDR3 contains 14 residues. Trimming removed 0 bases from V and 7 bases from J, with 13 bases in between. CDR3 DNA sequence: TGTGCCAGCAGTTACTCAAGGACCGTGGGGGAGCAGTACTTC. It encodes CASSYSRTVGEQYF.

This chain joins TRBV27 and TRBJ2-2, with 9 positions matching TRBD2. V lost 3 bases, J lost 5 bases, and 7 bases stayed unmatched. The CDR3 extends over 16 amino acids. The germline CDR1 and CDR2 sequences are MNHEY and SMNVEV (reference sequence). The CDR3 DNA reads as TGTGCCAGCAGTTTTGAGTTCAGCGGGGGGACCGGGGAGCTGTTTTTT. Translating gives CASSFEFSGGTGELFF.

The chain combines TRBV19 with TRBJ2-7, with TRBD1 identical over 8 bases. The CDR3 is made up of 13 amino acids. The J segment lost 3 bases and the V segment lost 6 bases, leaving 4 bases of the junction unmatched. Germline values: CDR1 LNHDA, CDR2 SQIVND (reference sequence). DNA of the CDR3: TGTGCCAGTAGCTTCGGGACAGGCTACGAGCAGTACTTC. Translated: CASSFGTGYEQYF.

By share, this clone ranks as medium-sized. CDR3 coding DNA: TGCGCCAGCAGCCAAGATGTCTCCCCTTTTCTTTATTCACCCCTCCACTTT. As protein: CASSQDVSPFLYSPLHF. This rearrangement joins TRBV4-1 to TRBJ1-6; no definite D call. Germline lookup yields CDR1 MGHRA and CDR2 YSYEKL. The CDR3 has 17 amino acids. Trimming took off 0 bases at V and 8 bases at J, with 17 bases between the two ends.

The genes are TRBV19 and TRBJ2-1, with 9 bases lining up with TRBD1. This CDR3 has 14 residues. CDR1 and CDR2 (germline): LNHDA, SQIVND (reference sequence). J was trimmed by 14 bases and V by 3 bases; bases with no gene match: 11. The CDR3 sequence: CASSMGQGIPWEFF. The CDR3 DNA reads TGTGCCAGTAGTATGGGACAGGGTATCCCATGGGAGTTCTTC.

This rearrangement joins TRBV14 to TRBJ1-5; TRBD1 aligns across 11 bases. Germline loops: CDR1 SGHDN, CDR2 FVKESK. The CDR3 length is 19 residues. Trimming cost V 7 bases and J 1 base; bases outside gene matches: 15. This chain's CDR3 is CASNPPGQGGPWSNQPQHF. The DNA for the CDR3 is TGTGCCAGCAACCCCCCGGGACAGGGGGGCCCTTGGAGCAATCAGCCCCAGCATTTT.

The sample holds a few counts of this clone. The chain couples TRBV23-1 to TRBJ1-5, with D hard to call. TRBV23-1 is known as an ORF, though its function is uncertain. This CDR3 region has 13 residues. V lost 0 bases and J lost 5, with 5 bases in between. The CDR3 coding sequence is TGCGCCAGCAGTCAATCGGAGGATCAGCCCCAGCATTTT. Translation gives CASSQSEDQPQHF.